Each of the 8 T cell receptor beta chains below was sequenced from the same sample in a study of neurological immune-mediated disorders. Each CDR3 protein is one row after TCRdb ran MiXCR on the 5' RACE reads. The sample consists of some 25,000 distinct CDR3 sequences, about 6.3% of them appearing once. Material for sequencing was PBMCs. These receptors were taken from a woman in her 40s in good health.

This clonotype was counted ten times or more. CDR3 sequence (DNA): TGTGCCACCAGCAGAGATTGGTTCGCGGGCGCGAACACCGGGGAGCTGTTTTTT. Translating gives CATSRDWFAGANTGELFF. This rearrangement joins TRBV15 to TRBJ2-2, with D possibly matching TRBD2 (5 bases). This CDR3 is built from 18 residues. Trimming pared 0 bases from V and 0 bases from J, leaving 14 bases between. Germline V CDR1 and CDR2: LNHNV, YYDKDF (reference sequence). Supplemented by reference TRBV15 and TRBJ2-2, the full variable domain reads DAMVIQNPRYQVTQFGKPVTLSCSQTLNHNVMYWYQQKSSQAPKLLFHYYDKDFNNEADTPDNFQSRRPNTSFCFLDIRSPGLGDTAMYLCATSRDWFAGANTGELFFGEGSRLTVL.

The sample holds many counts of this clonotype. The V call is TRBV28, the J call TRBJ1-5, with a possible D match to TRBD1 (5 bases). The CDR3 is made up of 16 amino acids. V shed 5 bases and J shed 7 bases, with 21 bases lying between them. CDR1 is MDHEN, CDR2 SYDVKM, per germline. The CDR3 is CASSPTQGSGVQPQHF. The CDR3 DNA follows: TGTGCCAGCAGTCCAACCCAGGGTTCGGGAGTGCAGCCCCAGCATTTT. Complete variable domain (other parts from reference TRBV28 and TRBJ1-5): DVKVTQSSRYLVKRTGEKVFLECVQDMDHENMFWYRQDPGLGLRLIYFSYDVKMKEKGDIPEGYSVSREKKERFSLILESASTNQTSMYLCASSPTQGSGVQPQHFGDGTRLSIL.

This clonotype was observed many times. The chain links TRBV20-1 to TRBJ1-2, with D perhaps TRBD1 (6 bases). V was trimmed by 6 bases and J by 0 bases, leaving 20 bases between them. Germline V lookup: CDR1 DFQATT, CDR2 SNEGSKA (reference sequence). The CDR3 loop spans 16 amino acids. CDR3 sequence (DNA): TGCAGTGCCGACCCGGGACATCCTTCCTCTAACTATGGCTACACCTTC. Its protein is CSADPGHPSSNYGYTF.

This clonotype was recorded at least ten times. CDR3 region: CASSLAPSVSNEQFF. The CDR3 nucleotides read TGCGCCAGCAGCTTGGCCCCGTCTGTTTCCAATGAGCAGTTCTTC. The rearrangement uses TRBV5-1 and TRBJ2-1, with D uncertain. CDR1 is SGHRS and CDR2 is YFSETQ in the germline V gene. Trimming removed 0 bases from V and 6 bases from J, with 13 bases in between. The CDR3 has 15 residues.

The chain links TRBV18 to TRBJ2-7, with 8 positions matching TRBD1. CDR1 and CDR2 (germline): KGHSH, LQKENI. The V gene end was trimmed by 3 bases and the J gene end by 4 bases; junction bases not matched to a gene: 2. This CDR3 contains 13 residues. The CDR3 DNA sequence: TGTGCCAGCTCACCGGGACAGGAGTACGAGCAGTACTTC. Its protein product is CASSPGQEYEQYF.

This clonotype was seen at least ten times. This rearrangement joins TRBV27 to TRBJ2-7, with TRBD2 matching 7 bases. J gave up 0 bases and V 6 bases, and 5 bases lay outside the gene matches. This CDR3 spans 14 amino acids. Germline V gene sequence: CDR1 MNHEY, CDR2 SMNVEV (reference sequence). The CDR3 loop reads CASRKRDPSYEQYF. The CDR3 region has the DNA TGTGCCAGCAGGAAGCGGGACCCCTCCTACGAGCAGTACTTC.

This clonotype has ten or more counts. The rearrangement joins TRBV7-9 to TRBJ2-5; possibly TRBD2 for D (5 bases). Germline lookup yields CDR1 SEHNR and CDR2 FQNEAQ (reference sequence). The CDR3 is 15 amino acids. V lost 6 bases to trimming and J lost 0 bases, with 14 bases between them. This CDR3 is CASREAWRDQETQYF. The CDR3 DNA reads TGTGCCAGCAGGGAGGCTTGGCGGGACCAAGAGACCCAGTACTTC.

This clonotype was seen repeatedly, ten times or more. The CDR3 DNA reads as TGCAGTGCTACCGCCAAGACTAACTATATCCAAGAGACCCAGTACTTC. It yields the protein CSATAKTNYIQETQYF. The J gene is TRBJ2-5, the V gene TRBV20-1, with D perhaps matching TRBD2 (5 bases). Looked up from germline, CDR1 is DFQATT and CDR2 is SNEGSKA (reference sequence). This CDR3 comprises 16 residues. The ends were cut back, 4 bases at V and 1 base at J, with 19 bases in the middle.